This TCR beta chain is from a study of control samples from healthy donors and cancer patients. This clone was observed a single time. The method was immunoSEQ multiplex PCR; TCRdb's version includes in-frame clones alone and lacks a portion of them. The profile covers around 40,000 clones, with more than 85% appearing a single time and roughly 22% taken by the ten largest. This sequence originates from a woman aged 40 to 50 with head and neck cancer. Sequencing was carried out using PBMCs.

CDR3: CASSSRLAGSPYNEQFF. DNA for the CDR3: TGTGCCAGCAGCTCCAGACTAGCGGGATCCCCCTACAATGAGCAGTTCTTC. The rearrangement joins TRBV7-8 to TRBJ2-1; 11 nucleotides agree with TRBD2. The germline V gene has CDR1 SGHVS and CDR2 FQNEAQ. V lost 4 bases and J lost 2; bases outside the gene matches: 7. This CDR3 contains 17 residues.